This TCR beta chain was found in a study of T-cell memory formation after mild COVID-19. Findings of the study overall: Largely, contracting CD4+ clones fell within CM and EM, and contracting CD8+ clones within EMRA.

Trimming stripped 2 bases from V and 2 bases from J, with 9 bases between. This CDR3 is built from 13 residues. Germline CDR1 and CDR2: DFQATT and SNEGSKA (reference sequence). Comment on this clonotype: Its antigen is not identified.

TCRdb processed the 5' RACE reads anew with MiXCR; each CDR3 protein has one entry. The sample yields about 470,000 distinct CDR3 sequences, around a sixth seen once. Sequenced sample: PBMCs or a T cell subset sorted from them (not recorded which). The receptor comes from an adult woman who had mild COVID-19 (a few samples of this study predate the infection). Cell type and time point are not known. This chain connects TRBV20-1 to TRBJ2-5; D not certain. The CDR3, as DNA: TGCAGTGCTAGACCTCTTTCGCAAGAGACCCAGTACTTC. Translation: CSARPLSQETQYF.